This T cell receptor (beta chain) was found in a study of blood T cell repertoires in COVID-19. Profiled with immunoSEQ multiplex PCR; TCRdb holds only in-frame clones, not every one. The profile shows 150,000 to 200,000 clones, approximately 80% of them singletons. V lost 0 bases and J 4 bases, leaving 8 bases between the germline ends. Germline V CDR1 and CDR2: SGHRS, YFSETQ. The CDR3 has 14 residues. The specimen was PBMCs or T cells enriched from blood (not recorded which). The source is a man between 35 and 55 years old who had recovered from COVID-19. The chain links TRBV5-1 to TRBJ2-1; D is perhaps TRBD2 (6 bases). In DNA form, the CDR3 reads TGCGCCAGCAGCTTGGACGGGACTTACAATGAGCAGTTCTTC. As protein: CASSLDGTYNEQFF.